This TCR beta chain is from a study of cytomegalovirus exposure and HLA in healthy donors. Study conclusions and caveats: The study reported that TCR beta sequences accurately predicted HLA-A and HLA-B alleles in most subjects. The listing of 150 or so TCR beta chains classed them as cytomegalovirus-associated.

Trimming removed 6 bases from V and 7 bases from J; junction bases left unmatched: 5. The germline CDR1 and CDR2 sequences are MNHEY and SVGAGI. The CDR3 sequence is 12 residues long. This PCR relied on a set of 60 Vbeta primers and 13 Jbeta primers. The protocol was immunoSEQ multiplex PCR, while the TCRdb copy is restricted to in-frame clones and leaves out a portion. The data show under 80,000 clones, roughly two thirds seen once. In regard to this clone: Its antigen remains unidentified.

Healthy individuals who donated bone marrow served as the donors. The V and J genes are TRBV6-5 and TRBJ1-1; 7 bases agree with TRBD1. Sequenced material: PBMCs. This receptor was identified in a woman younger than 45 in good health and CMV-seronegative. The CDR3 coding sequence is TGTGCCAGCAGCTTGGGACAGCTTGAAGCTTTCTTT. Protein sequence: CASSLGQLEAFF.